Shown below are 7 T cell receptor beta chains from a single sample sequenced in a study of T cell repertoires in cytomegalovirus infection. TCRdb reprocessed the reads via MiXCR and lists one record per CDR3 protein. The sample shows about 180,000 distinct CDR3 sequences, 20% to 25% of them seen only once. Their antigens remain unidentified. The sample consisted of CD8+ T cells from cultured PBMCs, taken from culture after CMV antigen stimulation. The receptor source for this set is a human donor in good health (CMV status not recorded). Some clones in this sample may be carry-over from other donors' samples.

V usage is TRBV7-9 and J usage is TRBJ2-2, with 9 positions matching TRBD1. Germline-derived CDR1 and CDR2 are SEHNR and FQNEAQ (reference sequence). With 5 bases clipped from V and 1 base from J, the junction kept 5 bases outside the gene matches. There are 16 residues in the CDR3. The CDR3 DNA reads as TGTGCCAGCAGCCCTCCGGACAGGGGGAACACCGGGGAGCTGTTTTTT. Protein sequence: CASSPPDRGNTGELFF.

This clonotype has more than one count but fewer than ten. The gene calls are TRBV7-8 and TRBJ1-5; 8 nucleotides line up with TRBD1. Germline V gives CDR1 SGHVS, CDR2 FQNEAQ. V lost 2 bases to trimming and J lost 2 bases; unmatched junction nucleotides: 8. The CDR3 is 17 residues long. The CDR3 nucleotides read TGTGCCAGCAGCTTATACGCGGGACAGGCTCGCAATCAGCCCCAGCATTTT. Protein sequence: CASSLYAGQARNQPQHF.

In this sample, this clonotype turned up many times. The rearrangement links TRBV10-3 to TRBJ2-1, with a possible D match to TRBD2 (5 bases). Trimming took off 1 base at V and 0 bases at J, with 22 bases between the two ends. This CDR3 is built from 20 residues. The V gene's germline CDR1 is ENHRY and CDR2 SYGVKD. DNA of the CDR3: TGTGCCATCAGTGAGTGGACTTTAGATGAAAAATCTAGCTCCTACAATGAGCAGTTCTTC. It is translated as CAISEWTLDEKSSSYNEQFF.

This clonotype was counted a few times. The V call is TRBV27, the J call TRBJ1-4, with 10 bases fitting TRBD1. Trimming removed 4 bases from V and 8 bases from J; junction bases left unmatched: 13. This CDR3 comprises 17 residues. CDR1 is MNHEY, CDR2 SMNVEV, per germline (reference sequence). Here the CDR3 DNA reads TGTGCCAGCAGTTCCCTAAGGACAGGGGGACTGAGAGAAAAACTGTTTTTT. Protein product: CASSSLRTGGLREKLFF. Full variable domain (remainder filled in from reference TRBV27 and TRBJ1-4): EAQVTQNPRYLITVTGKKLTVTCSQNMNHEYMSWYRQDPGLGLRQIYYSMNVEVTDKGDVPEGYKVSRKEKRNFPLILESPSPNQTSLYFCASSSLRTGGLREKLFFGSGTQLSVL.

The CDR3 protein is CASSPNTYQETQYF. The CDR3 DNA reads TGTGCCAGCAGCCCAAACACCTACCAAGAGACCCAGTACTTC. This chain links TRBV7-2 with TRBJ2-5; D is ambiguous. V was clipped by 5 bases and J by 0 bases, with 10 bases between them. The CDR3 spans 14 residues. Germline lookup yields CDR1 SGHTA and CDR2 FQGNSA. The whole variable domain, remainder taken from reference TRBV7-2 and TRBJ2-5, is GAGVSQSPSNKVTEKGKDVELRCDPISGHTALYWYRQSLGQGLEFLIYFQGNSAPDKSGLPSDRFSAERTGGSVSTLTIQRTQQEDSAVYLCASSPNTYQETQYFGPGTRLLVL.

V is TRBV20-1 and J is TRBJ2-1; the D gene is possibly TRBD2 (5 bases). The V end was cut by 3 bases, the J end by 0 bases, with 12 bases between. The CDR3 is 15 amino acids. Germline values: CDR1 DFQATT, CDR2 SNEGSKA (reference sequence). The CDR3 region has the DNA TGCAGTGCTAGGGAGGACGAGTTCTCCTACAATGAGCAGTTCTTC. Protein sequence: CSAREDEFSYNEQFF.

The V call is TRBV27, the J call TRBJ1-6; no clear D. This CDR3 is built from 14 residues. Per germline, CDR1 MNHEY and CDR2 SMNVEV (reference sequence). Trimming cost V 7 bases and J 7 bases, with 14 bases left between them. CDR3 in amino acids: CASKSLTWNSPLHF. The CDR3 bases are TGTGCCAGCAAGTCCCTTACGTGGAATTCACCCCTCCACTTT.